This T cell receptor beta chain was documented in a study of CXCR3-negative and CXCR3-positive naive CD8 T cells. On the study more broadly: The TRB read total, roughly 140 million, broke down to about 1.5 +/- 0.3 million reads per library. Overall study findings and caveats: In both naive subsets diversity was comparably high, whereas memory CD8+ cells showed much lower diversity. The study found CXCR3 expression partially decreased after cryopreservation and ran most assays on fresh PBMCs. Surface CD5 matched across naive subsets, and TRB CDR3 properties served to infer TCR strength. Naive CXCR3-positive cells had TRB CDR3s more hydrophobic than those of CXCR3-negative naive cells.

In preparing the TRB cDNA libraries, 5' RACE with UMI labels was used. Using the 5' RACE reads, TCRdb records one entry per CDR3 protein without DNA. Its listing shows around 120,000 distinct CDR3 sequences. This CDR3 comprises 11 residues. The germline V gene has CDR1 MNHNY and CDR2 SVGAGI (reference sequence). Concerning this clonotype: Its antigen remains unidentified.

Sequenced: naive CXCR3+ CD8+ T cells from blood. The subset: CD45RO-CCR7+CD27+CD95- naive CD8+ T cells expressing CXCR3 (TNR3+). The sequence was obtained from a human donor in good health. Some clones in this sample may be carry-over from other donors' samples. The chain is built from TRBV6-6 and TRBJ1-1. The CDR3 spells CASSMNTEAFF.